This TCR beta chain emerged from a study of early T cells in non-severe SARS-CoV-2 infection. At the level of the study: From unsorted whole blood, bulk RNA was sequenced, and the chains remained unpaired.

General study findings and limits: Database matching using VDJdb favored anti-spike CD8 responses, with private and CD4 specificities left missing.

Germline V lookup: CDR1 LNHNV, CDR2 YYDKDF (reference sequence). The V end was cut by 2 bases, the J end by 5 bases, with 18 bases between. The CDR3 loop spans 16 amino acids. Unique molecular identifier tags were affixed to discrete cDNA molecules. TCRdb itself ran the 5' RACE reads through MiXCR, one entry per CDR3 protein. The data contain about 66,000 distinct CDR3 sequences, 8% to 9.5% of them seen just once; the ten biggest clones take up approximately 3%. As to this clonotype: Its specificity is unknown.

Material: whole blood. This rearrangement joins TRBV15 to TRBJ2-5; possible D gene TRBD1, 6 bases. The clonotype originates from an adult who was a healthcare worker with PCR-confirmed SARS-CoV-2 infection or an uninfected control (not recorded which). CDR3 in DNA: TGTGCCACCAGCAGACCGGGAAGGGGGAGCGGTGAGACCCAGTACTTC. Protein product: CATSRPGRGSGETQYF.